This T cell receptor (beta chain) was captured by sequencing in a study of blood T cell repertoires in COVID-19. Whole-study context: Specimens from acute and convalescent COVID-19 originated in the United States, Italy and Spain. The cDNA or gDNA used as material had been derived from T cells, B-cell-depleted T cells, or PBMCs.

TCRdb keeps only in-frame clones here, not all; method: immunoSEQ multiplex PCR. Here the sample spans about 130,000 clones, roughly 80% being singletons. The germline gives CDR1 LGHDT, CDR2 YNNKEL (reference sequence). Trimming pared 0 bases from V and 5 bases from J, leaving 4 bases between. There are 12 residues in the CDR3. The chain carries TRBV3-1 (or the pseudogene TRBV3-2) and TRBJ1-2; D is undetermined. Sequenced material: peripheral blood. This clonotype originated in a woman aged 60-75 years with acute or convalescent COVID-19. The chain's CDR3 is CASSQDGYGYTF. The DNA of the CDR3 is TGTGCCAGCAGCCAAGACGGGTATGGCTACACCTTC.